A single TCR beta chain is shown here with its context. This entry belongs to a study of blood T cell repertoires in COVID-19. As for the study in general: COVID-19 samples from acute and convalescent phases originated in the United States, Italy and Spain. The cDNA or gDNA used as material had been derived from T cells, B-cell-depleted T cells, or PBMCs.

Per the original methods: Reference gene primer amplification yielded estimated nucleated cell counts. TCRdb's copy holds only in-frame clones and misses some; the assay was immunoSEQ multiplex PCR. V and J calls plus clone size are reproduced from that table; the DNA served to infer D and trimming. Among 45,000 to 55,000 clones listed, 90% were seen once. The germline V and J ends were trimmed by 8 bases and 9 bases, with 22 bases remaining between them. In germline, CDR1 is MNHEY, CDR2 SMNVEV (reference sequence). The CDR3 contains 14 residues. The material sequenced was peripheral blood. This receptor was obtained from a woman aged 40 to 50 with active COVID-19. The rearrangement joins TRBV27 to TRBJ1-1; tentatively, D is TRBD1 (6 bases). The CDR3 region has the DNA TGTGCCAGCGCTACAGGGCCTCAAAGGAGGAAAGCTTTCTTT. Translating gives CASATGPQRRKAFF.